Below are 25 T cell receptor beta chains sequenced from a single sample in a study of CD8 T cells in ankylosing spondylitis. Each CDR3 protein gets one entry after TCRdb re-called the 5' RACE reads with MiXCR. The sample holds approximately 110,000 distinct CDR3 sequences, less than 25% seen once. Specimen: synovial fluid, either unsorted or a sorted T cell fraction (not recorded which). These receptor sequences come from a male donor with ankylosing spondylitis.

The chain couples TRBV24-1 to TRBJ2-7, with no clear D. Germline CDR1 and CDR2: KGHDR and SFDVKD. The ends were cut back, 9 bases at V and 3 bases at J, with 14 bases in the middle. The CDR3 is made up of 13 amino acids. Written as DNA, the CDR3 is TGTGCCACCCTGCTTGTCACTCACTACGAGCAGTACGTC. This translates into CATLLVTHYEQYV.

This clonotype came up a few times. V is TRBV7-2 and J is TRBJ1-4; perhaps TRBD1 as D (6 bases). Per the germline V gene, CDR1 is SGHTA and CDR2 is FQGNSA. The V end lost 3 bases, the J end lost 7 bases, and 12 bases lay between the germline ends. The CDR3 is made up of 14 amino acids. Here the CDR3 DNA reads TGTGCCAGCAGCTTGAACAGGGACGGTGAAAAACTGTTTTTT. This translates into CASSLNRDGEKLFF.

This chain connects TRBV12-3 or TRBV12-4 to TRBJ2-5; a possible D gene is TRBD1 (6 bases). Between the trimmed V and J ends, which lost 5 bases and 7 bases, there was a span of 17 bases. This CDR3 has 14 amino acids. The CDR3 coding sequence is TGTGCCAGCAGTATCTCCGCTGAACAGGGGACCCAGTACTTC. The encoded protein is CASSISAEQGTQYF.

This rearrangement joins TRBV20-1 to TRBJ2-5; 11 positions match TRBD2. The CDR3 totals 16 residues. CDR1 is DFQATT and CDR2 is SNEGSKA in the germline V gene (reference sequence). Losses at the gene ends were 1 base for V and 5 bases for J; bases not matched to a gene: 9. For the CDR3, the DNA is TGCAGTGCTAGAGGTACTAGCGGGAGAGTCTCGGAGACCCAGTACTTC. Amino acids: CSARGTSGRVSETQYF.

V gene TRBV28 combines with J gene TRBJ2-2, with TRBD1 identical over 7 bases. The CDR3 is 16 amino acids. Germline CDR1 MDHEN, CDR2 SYDVKM. V dropped 4 bases and J dropped 0; count of bases not matched to a gene: 5. CDR3 in amino acids: CASSSEQGSNTGELFF. The CDR3 DNA follows: TGTGCCAGCAGTTCGGAACAGGGGTCGAACACCGGGGAGCTGTTTTTT.

This clonotype was detected a few times. This chain uses TRBV5-1 with TRBJ2-3; D possibly corresponds to TRBD2 (6 bases). Germline CDR1 and CDR2: SGHRS and YFSETQ. The CDR3 has 15 amino acids. Trimming took off 1 base at V and 2 bases at J, with 11 bases between the two ends. The CDR3 DNA reads as TGCGCCAGCAGCTTGAGTCGCGGGATCACAGATACGCAGTATTTT. Its protein product is CASSLSRGITDTQYF.

This clonotype appeared many times. DNA of the CDR3: TGCAGTGCTAGAGATGGCGGTAGAAATGAGCAGTTCTTC. Its protein product is CSARDGGRNEQFF. The V and J genes are TRBV20-1 and TRBJ2-1; D unresolved. The CDR3 extends over 13 amino acids. V was pared by 0 bases and J by 7 bases, with 10 bases between. Germline assignment: CDR1 DFQATT and CDR2 SNEGSKA (reference sequence).

This chain links TRBV5-8 with TRBJ1-5; D ambiguous. Germline V gene sequence: CDR1 SGHTS, CDR2 YDEGEE. The V end lost 4 bases, the J end lost 4 bases, and 6 bases lay between the germline ends. This CDR3 spans 12 amino acids. The CDR3 nucleotides read TGTGCCAGCAGCACCATTAATCAGCCCCAGCATTTT. Its protein product is CASSTINQPQHF.

This clonotype was seen at least ten times. The V and J genes are TRBV5-1 and TRBJ1-4; possible D gene TRBD1, 6 bases. CDR1 and CDR2 (germline): SGHRS, YFSETQ. The V end was cut by 3 bases, the J end by 8 bases, with 17 bases between. CDR3 size: 15 residues. The DNA for the CDR3 is TGCGCCAGCAGCTCCAGGGGTTCTGGCCAAGAAAAACTGTTTTTT. It yields the protein CASSSRGSGQEKLFF.

In its sample, this clonotype was seen a few times. This sequence joins TRBV7-9 and TRBJ2-7; 8 positions match TRBD2. The CDR3 consists of 14 residues. The V and J ends lost 4 bases and 6 bases, in that order; junction bases with no gene match: 8. Germline CDR1 and CDR2: SEHNR and FQNEAQ (reference sequence). CDR3 sequence reads: CASSYQSGRGEQYF. DNA for the CDR3: TGTGCCAGCAGCTACCAAAGCGGGAGAGGCGAGCAGTACTTC.

This chain uses TRBV27 with TRBJ2-1; tentatively, D is TRBD1 (5 bases). The CDR3 length is 14 residues. Deletions cut 6 bases from V and 1 base from J, with 10 bases between. Per germline, CDR1 MNHEY and CDR2 SMNVEV (reference sequence). The DNA for the CDR3 is TGTGCCAGCAGGAGACAGACTTCCTACAATGAGCAGTTCTTC. Protein sequence: CASRRQTSYNEQFF.

The sample holds many counts of this clonotype. The chain recombines TRBV7-9 with TRBJ2-1; 7 positions match TRBD2. Germline lookup yields CDR1 SEHNR and CDR2 FQNEAQ (reference sequence). V lost 7 bases to trimming and J lost 0 bases; unmatched junction nucleotides: 6. The CDR3 sequence is 15 residues long. This CDR3 reads CASTQGGSSYNEQFF. In DNA form, the CDR3 reads TGTGCCAGCACCCAGGGCGGGAGCTCCTACAATGAGCAGTTCTTC.

In its sample, this clonotype was seen a few times. The chain recombines TRBV19 with TRBJ2-7; TRBD2 matches 12 bases. CDR1 LNHDA and CDR2 SQIVND come from the germline V gene (reference sequence). V shed 6 bases, J shed 5 bases, and the junction held 5 bases outside the gene matches. The CDR3 length is 14 residues. The CDR3 DNA is TGTGCCAGTAGCGGACTAGCGGGATCCAACGAGCAGTACTTC. It translates to CASSGLAGSNEQYF.

This clonotype appeared once. V usage is TRBV20-1 and J usage is TRBJ2-5; no reliable D call. V was pared by 0 bases and J by 2 bases, with 10 bases between. The CDR3 loop spans 14 amino acids. Germline V gene data show CDR1 as DFQATT and CDR2 as SNEGSKA (reference sequence). The CDR3 protein is CSARDSAAQETQYF. As DNA, the CDR3 is TGCAGTGCTAGAGATTCGGCGGCGCAAGAGACCCAGTACTTC.

The chain uses TRBV30 and TRBJ2-7, with 8 positions matching TRBD2. CDR1 and CDR2 from the germline V gene are GTSNPN and SVGIG (reference sequence). This CDR3 has 15 residues. V was clipped by 0 bases and J by 2 bases; unmatched bases: 6. CDR3 in DNA: TGTGCCTGGAGTGTATCTAGCGGGTCTGCCTACGAGCAGTACTTC. Translating it yields CAWSVSSGSAYEQYF.

The chain has TRBV2 and TRBJ2-1, with TRBD2 matching over 9 bases. The length of the CDR3 is 13 residues. Germline values: CDR1 SNHLY, CDR2 FYNNEI. The junction had 3 bases not matched to a gene; V was cut back by 5 bases and J by 7 bases. DNA of the CDR3: TGTGCCAGCAGTATCGGACTAGCGAATGAGCAGTTCTTC. As protein: CASSIGLANEQFF.

Only a few counts were recorded for this clonotype. The chain has TRBV20-1 and TRBJ2-6; D gene ambiguous. Germline CDR1 DFQATT, CDR2 SNEGSKA (reference sequence). The CDR3 is 16 amino acids. Trimming stripped 7 bases from V and 0 bases from J, with 16 bases between. CDR3 DNA sequence: TGCAGTGTTAGGGTCCGAGAAGGCTCTGGGGCCAACGTCCTGACTTTC. Translating it yields CSVRVREGSGANVLTF.

This clonotype was detected many times. The CDR3 DNA reads as TGTGCCAGCAGCTTAGTCGGGAGGGTCGGTGAGCAGTTCTTC. Translation gives CASSLVGRVGEQFF. The J gene is TRBJ2-1, the V gene TRBV13; 8 positions match TRBD2. This CDR3 comprises 14 residues. The V and J ends lost 1 base and 9 bases, in that order; junction bases with no gene match: 5. The germline CDR1 and CDR2 sequences are PRHDT and FYEKMQ (reference sequence).

This clonotype was recorded a few times. The chain is built from TRBV19 and TRBJ1-4; D may be TRBD1 (6 bases). Germline V CDR1 and CDR2: LNHDA, SQIVND (reference sequence). The CDR3 runs to 14 residues. Trimming stripped 3 bases from V and 6 bases from J, with 11 bases between. CDR3 coding DNA: TGTGCCAGTAGTATGCCCAGGGGAGATGAAAAACTGTTTTTT. Its protein product is CASSMPRGDEKLFF.

V usage is TRBV27 and J usage is TRBJ1-5; TRBD1 matches at 7 bases. V lost 6 bases to trimming and J lost 5 bases; unmatched junction nucleotides: 10. The CDR3 sequence is 15 residues long. Germline V gene data show CDR1 as MNHEY and CDR2 as SMNVEV (reference sequence). The chain's CDR3 is CASRPLTTGDQPQHF. In nucleotides, the CDR3 is TGTGCCAGCAGACCACTCACCACAGGGGATCAGCCCCAGCATTTT.

A few counts support this clonotype. The rearrangement links TRBV9 to TRBJ2-7; perhaps D is TRBD1 or TRBD2 (5 bases each). This CDR3 has 15 residues. Germline CDR1 and CDR2: SGDLS and YYNGEE. V was shortened by 4 bases and J by 0 bases, with 14 bases between the two germline ends. The CDR3 DNA follows: TGTGCCAGCAGCCCCCGGGACCGCAGCTCCTACGAGCAGTACTTC. This translates into CASSPRDRSSYEQYF.

The J gene is TRBJ1-6, the V gene TRBV11-2; D is unclear. This CDR3 has 17 residues. Germline lookup yields CDR1 SGHAT and CDR2 FQNNGV. V lost 1 base and J lost 7, with 17 bases in between. CDR3 residues: CASSLGTGSFTNSPLHF. Here the CDR3 DNA reads TGTGCCAGCAGCTTAGGGACTGGGTCGTTCACCAATTCACCCCTCCACTTT.

The chain carries TRBV11-2 and TRBJ2-2; a weak D match, TRBD2 (6 bases). The germline V gene encodes CDR1 SGHAT and CDR2 FQNNGV. There are 14 residues in the CDR3. Trimming stripped 1 base from V and 4 bases from J, with 7 bases between. The chain's CDR3 is CASSLAAGTGELFF. CDR3 DNA sequence: TGTGCCAGCAGCTTAGCAGCGGGCACCGGGGAGCTGTTTTTT.

This chain links TRBV27 with TRBJ2-1; D is unresolved. CDR3 length: 8 amino acids. The germline V gene encodes CDR1 MNHEY and CDR2 SMNVEV (reference sequence). V shed 7 bases and J shed 8 bases, with 0 bases lying between them. CDR3 residues: CASNEQFF. The CDR3 DNA follows: TGTGCCAGCAATGAGCAGTTCTTC.

The V and J genes are TRBV5-1 and TRBJ2-1, with 9 nucleotides matching TRBD2. The CDR3 runs 15 residues. J was trimmed by 3 bases and V by 0 bases; bases with no gene match: 1. Germline V lookup: CDR1 SGHRS, CDR2 YFSETQ. CDR3: CASSLGTSDYNEQFF. As DNA, the CDR3 is TGCGCCAGCAGCTTGGGGACTAGCGACTACAATGAGCAGTTCTTC.